This paragraph reports one T cell receptor (beta chain). The antigen is not known. This sample is drawn from a study of PD-1 blockade in mismatch repair-deficient tumors. Study-wide results and limits: Tumor-resident clones, often undetectable pretreatment in blood, expanded then contracted after pembrolizumab.

Trimming at V came to 4 bases and at J to 1 base, leaving 5 bases not matched to a gene. The CDR3 covers 15 residues. CDR1 is SEHNR and CDR2 is FQNEAQ in the germline V gene (reference sequence). TCRdb's table, derived via immunoSEQ multiplex PCR, lists solely in-frame clones and lacks some. This sample has roughly 70,000 clones, with around four fifths found just once. This chain uses TRBV7-9 with TRBJ2-7; 9 bases map to TRBD1. The clonotype comes from an adult with mismatch repair-deficient cancer. The input for sequencing was peripheral blood, taken 2 weeks after starting pembrolizumab. The CDR3 DNA reads TGTGCCAGCAGCTCCCGACAGGGGGGATCCTACGAGCAGTACTTC. It encodes CASSSRQGGSYEQYF.